This T cell receptor beta chain was sequenced in a study of monozygotic twins with inflammatory bowel disease. Study-wide results and limits: Healthy twins shared more clonotypes with others than IBD patients, most markedly active ones.

In regard to this clonotype: Its matching antigen is unknown.

The UMIs carried a 6-nucleotide sample barcode, and they were added by template switching. TCRdb reprocessed the 5' RACE reads and reports one entry per CDR3 protein, with no DNA. There are under 350,000 distinct CDR3 sequences in the sample, with approximately 5.4% held by the top ten. Germline V gives CDR1 SEHNR, CDR2 FQNEAQ (reference sequence). The CDR3 contains 14 residues. Source material: blood. This clonotype was obtained from a human donor with ulcerative colitis or Crohn's disease, or a healthy co-twin of an affected twin (not recorded which). The chain employs TRBV7-9 and TRBJ1-5. CDR3 protein: CASSLRGENQPQHF.